This entry features one TCR beta chain sequence. Its antigen is not known. The assay was immunoSEQ multiplex PCR, and TCRdb's table has in-frame clones only and misses some. The sample consists of roughly 68,000 clones, around 88% of them appearing once. This entry is derived from a study of cytomegalovirus exposure and HLA in healthy donors. Study results and limitations: Reports showed the classifier diagnosing cytomegalovirus status with high specificity and sensitivity.

This TCR derives from a woman aged 18-35 years in good health and CMV-seronegative. The sample was PBMCs.

CDR3 residues: CASSTTRNNSPLHF. CDR3 bases: TGTGCCAGTAGTACGACACGCAACAATTCACCCCTCCACTTT. This chain links TRBV19 with TRBJ1-6; D is ambiguous. Looked up from germline, CDR1 is LNHDA and CDR2 is SQIVND (reference sequence). The CDR3 spans 14 residues. V was pared by 4 bases and J by 7 bases, with 11 bases between.